Sequencing of this T cell receptor (beta chain) was carried out in a study of CXCR3-negative and CXCR3-positive naive CD8 T cells. Study-wide results and limits: Fresh PBMCs went into most assays, and CXCR3 expression partly declined after cryopreservation. Compared with CXCR3-negative naive cells, CXCR3-positive naive cells showed more hydrophobic TRB CDR3s. Naive cells used TRBV-TRBJ genes in much the same way whether CXCR3-negative or CXCR3-positive; memory cells did not. Comparably high diversity marked both naive subsets, whereas memory CD8+ cells had much lower diversity.

Regarding this clonotype: Antigen unknown.

Libraries of TRB cDNA were made by 5' RACE and carried UMIs. No DNA is given; TCRdb re-called the 5' RACE reads and lists each CDR3 protein once. The data show about 98,000 distinct CDR3 sequences, and the top ten clones hold about 1%. Source material: naive CXCR3+ CD8+ T cells from blood. Subset reported: CD45RO-CCR7+CD27+CD95- naive CD8+ T cells expressing CXCR3 (TNR3+). The source of this sequence is a human donor in good health. Some clones in this sample may be carry-over from other donors' samples.

CDR3 region: CSATPLGSSYEQYF. This chain links TRBV20-1 with TRBJ2-7; without DNA, the TCRdb call of TRBD2 cannot be checked. CDR1 and CDR2 (germline): DFQATT, SNEGSKA (reference sequence). The CDR3 runs to 14 residues.